The entry below describes one T cell receptor beta chain. The data belong to a study of glioma-infiltrating T cells after dendritic cell vaccination. About the research overall: The vaccine used monocyte-derived dendritic cells pulsed overnight with autologous tumor lysate.

No glioblastoma patient carried an isocitrate dehydrogenase mutation. Assay: immunoSEQ multiplex PCR; the TCRdb copy retains only in-frame clones and omits some. Among roughly 47,000 clones listed, approximately 83% were seen once. V shed 1 base, J shed 5 bases, and the junction held 5 bases outside the gene matches. Germline V gene data show CDR1 as LNHDA and CDR2 as SQIVND (reference sequence). The CDR3 runs to 15 residues. The rearrangement uses TRBV19 and TRBJ1-5; 7 bases line up with TRBD1. Sequencing used blood, obtained before dendritic cell vaccination. The origin of this receptor is a human donor with glioblastoma. This CDR3 reads CASSIGQGRDQPQHF. CDR3 coding DNA: TGTGCCAGTAGTATAGGACAGGGCAGGGATCAGCCCCAGCATTTT.